These 26 T cell receptor beta chains were sequenced from one sample in a study of T cell responses to AZD1222 COVID-19 vaccine. The data were produced by immunoSEQ multiplex PCR, yet TCRdb's version contains in-frame clones alone and is incomplete. The table shows about 140,000 clones, with 70% to 90% occurring only once. The sample in question was peripheral blood, obtained on day 0 of AZD1222 vaccination. These receptors all stem from an adult in good health.

This sequence joins TRBV23-1 and TRBJ1-4; no reliable D call. TRBV23-1 is an open reading frame, and its role is uncertain. V was cut by 6 bases and J by 1 base, with 6 bases left in between. This CDR3 comprises 13 residues. CDR3 region: CASRRVTNEKLFF. The CDR3 DNA follows: TGCGCCAGCAGAAGGGTAACTAATGAAAAACTGTTTTTT.

This sequence joins TRBV2 and TRBJ1-5; a possible D gene is TRBD1 (6 bases). Between the trimmed V and J ends, which lost 6 bases and 4 bases, there was a span of 16 bases. Germline CDR1 is SNHLY and CDR2 is FYNNEI. This CDR3 is built from 15 residues. CDR3 in DNA: TGTGCCAGCAGGAGGGGGGGAGGGATTAATCAGCCCCAGCATTTT. Amino acid sequence: CASRRGGGINQPQHF.

The J gene is TRBJ2-5, the V gene TRBV5-1, with 9 bases that match TRBD1. Germline V gene sequence: CDR1 SGHRS, CDR2 YFSETQ. V lost 4 bases and J lost 3; bases outside the gene matches: 7. The CDR3 consists of 15 residues. In DNA form, the CDR3 reads TGCGCCAGCAGCGACCCGGGACAGGGAGAAGAGACCCAGTACTTC. The encoded protein is CASSDPGQGEETQYF.

The chain carries TRBV15 and TRBJ1-1, with D possibly being TRBD1 (6 bases). Between the trimmed V and J ends, which lost 0 bases and 8 bases, there was a span of 7 bases. Germline V gives CDR1 LNHNV, CDR2 YYDKDF (reference sequence). This CDR3 spans 12 amino acids. Here the CDR3 DNA reads TGTGCCACCAGCAGAGAAGGGGGAGAAGCTTTCTTT. Translating gives CATSREGGEAFF. The full variable domain, in which reference TRBV15 and TRBJ1-1 provide the parts outside the CDR3, is DAMVIQNPRYQVTQFGKPVTLSCSQTLNHNVMYWYQQKSSQAPKLLFHYYDKDFNNEADTPDNFQSRRPNTSFCFLDIRSPGLGDTAMYLCATSREGGEAFFGQGTRLTVV.

The rearrangement joins TRBV4-2 to TRBJ1-4; D ambiguous. The CDR3 extends over 16 amino acids. Trimming took 0 bases from V and 0 from J, leaving 8 bases between them. Germline lookup yields CDR1 LGHNA and CDR2 YNFKEQ. The CDR3: CASSQDPTTTNEKLFF. DNA for the CDR3: TGTGCCAGCAGCCAAGATCCAACGACAACTAATGAAAAACTGTTTTTT.

This chain connects TRBV20-1 to TRBJ2-7; TRBD2 aligns across 14 bases. The CDR3 extends over 16 amino acids. Germline values: CDR1 DFQATT, CDR2 SNEGSKA (reference sequence). V was clipped by 3 bases and J by 6 bases; unmatched bases: 10. As DNA, the CDR3 is TGCAGTGCTAGTAGGGGGTCGGGACTAGCGGGAGCCGAGCAGTACTTC. Protein sequence: CSASRGSGLAGAEQYF.

The CDR3 is CASSLGLAGGSASEQYF. The CDR3, as DNA: TGTGCCAGCAGCTTAGGACTAGCGGGAGGGTCGGCCAGCGAGCAGTACTTC. The chain joins TRBV14 to TRBJ2-7; TRBD2 matches at 15 bases. The CDR3 is 17 amino acids. The V gene end was trimmed by 5 bases and the J gene end by 6 bases; junction bases not matched to a gene: 11. The germline V gene encodes CDR1 SGHDN and CDR2 FVKESK.

The chain links TRBV10-3 to TRBJ2-3, with 9 bases matching TRBD1. Looked up from germline, CDR1 is ENHRY and CDR2 is SYGVKD. This CDR3 is 15 amino acids long. Unmatched junction bases numbered 5, after V lost 4 bases and J lost 3 bases. The CDR3 DNA reads as TGTGCCATCAGTGCGCCGGGACAGGGAACAGATACGCAGTATTTT. This sequence encodes CAISAPGQGTDTQYF.

V is TRBV6-1 and J is TRBJ2-2; either TRBD1 or TRBD2 may fit D (5 bases each). Germline CDR1 MNHNS, CDR2 SASEGT. V was pared by 2 bases and J by 7 bases, with 14 bases between. This CDR3 region has 15 residues. CDR3 sequence (DNA): TGTGCCAGCAGTGAACTCGGGGCTGATGGCGGGGAGCTGTTTTTT. Its translation is CASSELGADGGELFF.

This clone was detected only a few times. The V and J genes are TRBV4-1 and TRBJ1-4; D uncertain. The V and J ends lost 4 bases and 6 bases respectively, with 12 bases between them. Germline CDR1 and CDR2: MGHRA and YSYEKL. The CDR3 contains 14 residues. CDR3 region: CASSPTGLYEKLFF. CDR3 DNA sequence: TGCGCCAGCAGCCCGACGGGCCTCTATGAAAAACTGTTTTTT.

This sequence joins TRBV19 and TRBJ1-3; the D is unclear. V shed 5 bases and J shed 5 bases, with 10 bases lying between them. The CDR3 length is 13 residues. The germline CDR1 and CDR2 sequences are LNHDA and SQIVND (reference sequence). The CDR3 nucleotides read TGTGCCAGTAGTGAGTACGGTAGAAACACCATATATTTT. Translated: CASSEYGRNTIYF.

The chain combines TRBV5-1 with TRBJ2-2, with 12 bases identical to TRBD2. Losses at the gene ends were 4 bases for V and 5 bases for J; bases not matched to a gene: 15. CDR1 is SGHRS and CDR2 is YFSETQ in the germline V gene. CDR3 length equals 19 residues. The CDR3: CASSPIGLAGGLLTGELFF. The CDR3 bases are TGCGCCAGCAGCCCGATCGGCCTAGCGGGAGGGTTATTGACCGGGGAGCTGTTTTTT.

The chain recombines TRBV10-3 with TRBJ2-5, with TRBD1 identical over 8 bases. The CDR3 extends over 14 amino acids. The germline gives CDR1 ENHRY, CDR2 SYGVKD. With V trimmed by 5 bases and J by 4 bases, 6 bases remained unmatched. CDR3 nucleotides: TGTGCCATCAGTCCGCTCAGGGGGCGAGAGACCCAGTACTTC. This encodes CAISPLRGRETQYF.

This clone was counted once. V usage is TRBV28 and J usage is TRBJ2-1; D might be TRBD2 (6 bases). V lost 5 bases, J lost 0 bases, and 17 bases lay in between. The CDR3 is 17 residues long. The germline gives CDR1 MDHEN, CDR2 SYDVKM. CDR3 in amino acids: CASSKAIAEGSYNEQFF. CDR3 bases: TGTGCCAGCAGTAAAGCCATAGCGGAGGGCTCCTACAATGAGCAGTTCTTC.

This clone has only one observation. The chain employs TRBV21-1 and TRBJ2-3; the D call TRBD2 from the table was never checked on the DNA. TRBV21-1 is shown as a pseudogene. The CDR3 is made up of 14 amino acids. This chain's CDR3 is CATRVSGSMDTQYF. CDR3 DNA: TGTGCCACCCGGGTTAGCGGGAGCATGGATACGCAGTATTTT.

V usage is TRBV6-5 and J usage is TRBJ2-7, with D tentatively TRBD2 (5 bases). V lost 0 bases, J lost 5 bases, and 14 bases lay in between. CDR1 is MNHEY and CDR2 is SVGAGI in the germline V gene. The CDR3 runs 15 residues. CDR3 in amino acids: CASSYSRHSGDEQYF. CDR3 DNA: TGTGCCAGCAGTTACTCCCGACACTCCGGGGACGAGCAGTACTTC.

The gene calls are TRBV3-1 (or the pseudogene TRBV3-2) and TRBJ2-3; the match to TRBD2 covers 7 bases. The germline V gene has CDR1 LGHDT and CDR2 YNNKEL (reference sequence). Trimming at V came to 0 bases and at J to 2 bases, leaving 14 bases not matched to a gene. CDR3 length: 19 residues. The CDR3 DNA reads as TGTGCCAGCAGCCAAGAGTCTAGCGGATCAAACCCGTCCACAGATACGCAGTATTTT. It encodes CASSQESSGSNPSTDTQYF.

The CDR3 spells CASSPTRSYEQYF. As DNA, the CDR3 is TGTGCCAGCAGTCCCACCCGGTCCTACGAGCAGTACTTC. The V gene is TRBV6-5, the J gene TRBJ2-7; D gene ambiguous. Trimming shortened V by 5 bases and J by 1 base, and 9 bases separated the two germline ends. The length of the CDR3 is 13 residues. CDR1 and CDR2 from the germline V gene are MNHEY and SVGAGI.

The V and J genes are TRBV14 and TRBJ1-2; no firm D call. The CDR3 covers 13 residues. Germline assignment: CDR1 SGHDN and CDR2 FVKESK. Trimming stripped 1 base from V and 8 bases from J, with 11 bases between. The CDR3 here is CASSQVESQGYTF. DNA of the CDR3: TGTGCCAGCAGCCAAGTCGAGTCCCAAGGCTACACCTTC.

This clone was seen more than once but under ten times. The gene calls are TRBV10-1 and TRBJ1-1, with D hard to call. The germline CDR1 and CDR2 sequences are WNHNN and SYGVQD (reference sequence). The CDR3 is 12 residues long. V was shortened by 5 bases and J by 4 bases, with 8 bases between the two germline ends. The CDR3 here is CASSRGSTEAFF. CDR3 DNA sequence: TGCGCCAGCAGTCGTGGGAGCACTGAAGCTTTCTTT.

The chain has TRBV6-6 and TRBJ1-2; D might be TRBD1 (6 bases). This CDR3 region has 16 residues. V dropped 7 bases and J dropped 6 bases, with 24 bases sitting between them. Germline values: CDR1 MNHNY, CDR2 SVGAGI (reference sequence). CDR3 residues: CASTLLGGETGDGYTF. The CDR3 nucleotides are TGTGCCAGCACCTTACTCGGGGGGGAGACAGGAGATGGCTACACCTTC.

This sequence joins TRBV9 and TRBJ1-2; 7 bases line up with TRBD1. Trimming cost V 2 bases and J 1 base; bases outside gene matches: 8. Germline CDR1 SGDLS, CDR2 YYNGEE. The CDR3 runs to 16 residues. In DNA form, the CDR3 reads TGTGCCAGCAGCGTCAGTGGGGACAGACATAACTATGGCTACACCTTC. It codes for CASSVSGDRHNYGYTF.

The chain uses TRBV29-1 and TRBJ2-6; possible D gene TRBD1, 6 bases. The CDR3 extends over 12 amino acids. Germline CDR1 and CDR2: SQVTM and ANQGSEA. The CDR3 loop is CRHRAGANVLTF. For the CDR3, the DNA is TGCAGGCACAGGGCTGGGGCCAACGTCCTGACTTTC. The full variable domain, completed using reference TRBV29-1 and TRBJ2-6, is SAVISQKPSRDICQRGTSLTIQCQVDSQVTMMFWYRQQPGQSLTLIATANQGSEATYESGFVIDKFPISRPNLTFSTLTVSNMSPEDSSIYLCRHRAGANVLTFGAGSRLTVL.

The CDR3 sequence: CASSLGRVPEAFF. CDR3 nucleotide sequence: TGTGCCAGCAGCTTAGGTCGGGTCCCTGAAGCTTTCTTT. The chain recombines TRBV7-8 with TRBJ1-1; D is uncertain. This CDR3 has 13 amino acids. The germline V gene encodes CDR1 SGHVS and CDR2 FQNEAQ. Trimming took 1 base from V and 6 from J, leaving 9 bases between them.

The chain links TRBV28 to TRBJ1-1; 8 bases fit TRBD1. This CDR3 is built from 14 residues. CDR1 MDHEN and CDR2 SYDVKM come from the germline V gene. The V and J ends lost 8 bases and 3 bases, in that order; junction bases with no gene match: 8. For the CDR3, the DNA is TGTGCCAGCGGAGCAGGGGGCGGGCACACTGAAGCTTTCTTT. It specifies CASGAGGGHTEAFF.

This chain uses TRBV4-3 with TRBJ1-2; D is unclear. Germline V CDR1 and CDR2: LGHNA, YSLEER. The CDR3 runs to 14 residues. Trimming removed 4 bases from V and 3 bases from J, with 12 bases in between. Here the CDR3 reads CASSPSTRDYGYTF. The CDR3 bases are TGCGCCAGCAGCCCCTCGACAAGAGACTATGGCTACACCTTC.